A single sample gave rise to the 12 T cell receptor beta chains below, sequenced in a study of lymphopenia after photon versus proton radiotherapy (dated by TCRdb to the late 2010s). The method behind the library was the immunoSEQ multiplex PCR assay. In TCRdb, the immuneACCESS table is reduced to in-frame sequences with V and J assigned. These tables do not hold every clone; where another copy was compared, an unresolved V gene accounts for under half, and the others remain unexplained. In this sample the table shows about 50,000 clones, about 92% of which occur a single time. The ten largest clones capture roughly 17% of the sample. The sample consisted of peripheral blood, taken from a patient treated with photon-based radiotherapy. Receptors originate from a woman aged 40 to 50 with cholangiocarcinoma.

V and J are TRBV7-6 and TRBJ2-7; D not certain. CDR1 and CDR2 from the germline V gene are SGHVS and FNYEAQ. The CDR3 is 16 amino acids. The V gene lost 1 base and the J gene lost 2 bases, with 15 bases spanning the gap. CDR3 in amino acids: CASSLEPPSRTYEQYF. The CDR3 bases are TGTGCCAGCAGCTTAGAGCCCCCATCTAGGACCTACGAGCAGTACTTC.

The chain employs TRBV7-9 and TRBJ2-1; D call uncertain. Germline V gene data show CDR1 as SEHNR and CDR2 as FQNEAQ (reference sequence). The CDR3 contains 12 residues. V gave up 6 bases and J gave up 9 bases, with 12 bases separating them. CDR3 coding DNA: TGTGCCAGCAGGGAAAGTGGTGGTGAGCAGTTCTTC. Translated: CASRESGGEQFF.

This rearrangement joins TRBV6-1 to TRBJ1-1, with D maybe TRBD1 (6 bases). This CDR3 is built from 14 residues. Looked up from germline, CDR1 is MNHNS and CDR2 is SASEGT. V was pared by 2 bases and J by 6 bases, with 13 bases between. CDR3 in amino acids: CASSELGDIAEAFF. In DNA, the CDR3 is TGTGCCAGCAGTGAATTGGGGGACATAGCTGAAGCTTTCTTT.

V gene TRBV29-1 combines with J gene TRBJ1-1, with TRBD1 matching 11 bases. CDR1 SQVTM and CDR2 ANQGSEA come from the germline V gene. CDR3 length equals 12 residues. Unmatched junction bases numbered 2, after V lost 7 bases and J lost 4 bases. The CDR3 sequence: CSGGQGATEAFF. The CDR3 nucleotides are TGCAGCGGAGGACAGGGGGCCACTGAAGCTTTCTTT.

The chain links TRBV5-1 to TRBJ2-3; 8 bases align to TRBD2. CDR1 and CDR2 (germline): SGHRS, YFSETQ. The CDR3 runs 18 residues. J was trimmed by 2 bases and V by 0 bases; bases with no gene match: 11. The CDR3 DNA is TGCGCCAGCAGCTTGGGAAGCGGGGGAGACAGATCCACAGATACGCAGTATTTT. Translating gives CASSLGSGGDRSTDTQYF.

The chain uses TRBV2 and TRBJ2-7; no firm D call. CDR1 and CDR2 from the germline V gene are SNHLY and FYNNEI. CDR3 length: 10 amino acids. V was clipped by 8 bases and J by 5 bases, with 7 bases between them. The CDR3 loop reads CASGDDEQYF. The CDR3 nucleotides are TGTGCCAGCGGCGACGACGAGCAGTACTTC.

The chain combines TRBV7-8 with TRBJ2-7, with D perhaps TRBD2 (6 bases). The CDR3 contains 15 residues. Looked up from germline, CDR1 is SGHVS and CDR2 is FQNEAQ. V lost 5 bases, J lost 7 bases, and 21 bases lay in between. CDR3 residues: CASSQRVGGGLEQYF. In DNA, the CDR3 is TGTGCCAGCAGCCAGCGAGTGGGTGGGGGGTTGGAGCAGTACTTC.

The chain is built from TRBV14 and TRBJ2-2, with 12 bases fitting TRBD2. CDR3 length: 15 residues. V lost 6 bases to trimming and J lost 4 bases; unmatched junction nucleotides: 3. The germline gives CDR1 SGHDN, CDR2 FVKESK. The CDR3 region has the DNA TGTGCCAGCAGATCGGGACTAGCGGGCACCGGGGAGCTGTTTTTT. It codes for CASRSGLAGTGELFF.

This chain links TRBV7-9 with TRBJ2-3; 8 bases are a match to TRBD2. The CDR3 consists of 12 residues. V gave up 7 bases and J gave up 13 bases; unmatched junction bases: 10. Germline-derived CDR1 and CDR2 are SEHNR and FQNEAQ (reference sequence). CDR3 DNA: TGTGCCAGCACCTCCCCAGCGGGAGTCAAGTATTTT. The encoded protein is CASTSPAGVKYF.

This clone was seen more than once but under ten times. The chain links TRBV28 to TRBJ1-1; tentatively, D is TRBD1 (5 bases). CDR3 length: 16 residues. V was shortened by 3 bases and J by 0 bases, with 14 bases between the two germline ends. Germline V gene data show CDR1 as MDHEN and CDR2 as SYDVKM. The CDR3 loop reads CASSFRPQVMNTEAFF. The CDR3 DNA reads TGTGCCAGCAGTTTCCGTCCACAGGTGATGAACACTGAAGCTTTCTTT.

The chain joins TRBV28 to TRBJ1-5; 9 bases match TRBD1. V trimming: 5 bases; J trimming: 4 bases; junction bases outside the gene matches: 15. The CDR3 loop spans 18 amino acids. CDR1 is MDHEN and CDR2 is SYDVKM in the germline V gene. The CDR3 DNA is TGTGCCAGCAGTACTCGACAGGGGGGGACCCAGAGAAATCAGCCCCAGCATTTT. Translating gives CASSTRQGGTQRNQPQHF.

This clone showed up just a few times. The chain links TRBV2 to TRBJ1-2, with a possible D match to TRBD1 (5 bases). The CDR3 is 13 residues long. V lost 7 bases and J lost 4, with 13 bases in between. Germline assignment: CDR1 SNHLY and CDR2 FYNNEI. CDR3 bases: TGTGCCAGCACCTCCCGGGGACTCTATGGCTACACCTTC. It translates to CASTSRGLYGYTF.